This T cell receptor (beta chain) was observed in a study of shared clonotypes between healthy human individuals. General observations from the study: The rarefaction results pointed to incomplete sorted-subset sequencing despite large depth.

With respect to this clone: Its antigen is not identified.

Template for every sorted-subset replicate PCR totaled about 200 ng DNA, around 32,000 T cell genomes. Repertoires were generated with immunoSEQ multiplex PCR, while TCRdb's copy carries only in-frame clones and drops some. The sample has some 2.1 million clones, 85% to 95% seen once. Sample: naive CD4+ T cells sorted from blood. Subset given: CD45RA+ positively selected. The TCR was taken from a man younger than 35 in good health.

For the CDR3, the DNA is TGTGCCAGCAGCTTGGGGGGCCCGCAGGGCACCGGGGAGCTGTTTTTT. Its protein is CASSLGGPQGTGELFF. The chain is built from TRBV5-5 and TRBJ2-2; maybe TRBD1 (5 bases). Trimming left V 0 bases short and J 4 bases short, with 13 bases between. This CDR3 has 16 residues. The germline V gene encodes CDR1 SGHKS and CDR2 YYEKEE (reference sequence). Supplemented by reference TRBV5-5 and TRBJ2-2, the full variable domain reads DAGVTQSPTHLIKTRGQQVTLRCSPISGHKSVSWYQQVLGQGPQFIFQYYEKEERGRGNFPDRFSARQFPNYSSELNVNALLLGDSALYLCASSLGGPQGTGELFFGEGSRLTVL.